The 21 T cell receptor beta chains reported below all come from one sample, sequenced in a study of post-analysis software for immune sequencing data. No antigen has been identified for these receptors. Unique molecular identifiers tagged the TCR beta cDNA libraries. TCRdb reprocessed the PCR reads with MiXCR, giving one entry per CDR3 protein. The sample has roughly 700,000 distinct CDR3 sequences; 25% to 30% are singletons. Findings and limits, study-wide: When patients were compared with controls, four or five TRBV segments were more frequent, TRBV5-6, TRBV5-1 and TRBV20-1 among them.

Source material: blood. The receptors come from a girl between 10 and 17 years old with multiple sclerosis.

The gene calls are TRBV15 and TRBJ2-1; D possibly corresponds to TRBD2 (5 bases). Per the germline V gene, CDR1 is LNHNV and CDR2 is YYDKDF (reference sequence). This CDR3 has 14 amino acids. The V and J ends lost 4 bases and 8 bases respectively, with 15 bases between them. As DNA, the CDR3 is TGTGCCACCAGCATTGAGACGGGAAGATATGAGCAGTTCTTC. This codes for CATSIETGRYEQFF.

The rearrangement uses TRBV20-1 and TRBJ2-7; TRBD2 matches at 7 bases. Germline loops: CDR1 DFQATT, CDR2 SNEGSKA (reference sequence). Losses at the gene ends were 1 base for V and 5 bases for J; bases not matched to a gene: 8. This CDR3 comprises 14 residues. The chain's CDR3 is CSARADGGWNEQYF. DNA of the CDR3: TGCAGTGCTAGAGCGGACGGGGGGTGGAACGAGCAGTACTTC.

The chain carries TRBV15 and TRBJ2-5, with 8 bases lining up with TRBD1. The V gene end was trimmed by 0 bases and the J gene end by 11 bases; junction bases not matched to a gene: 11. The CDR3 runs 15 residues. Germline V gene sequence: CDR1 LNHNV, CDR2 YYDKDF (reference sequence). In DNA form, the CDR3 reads TGTGCCACCAGCAGAGAAGGACAGGGACTGGGGGAGCAGTACTTC. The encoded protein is CATSREGQGLGEQYF.

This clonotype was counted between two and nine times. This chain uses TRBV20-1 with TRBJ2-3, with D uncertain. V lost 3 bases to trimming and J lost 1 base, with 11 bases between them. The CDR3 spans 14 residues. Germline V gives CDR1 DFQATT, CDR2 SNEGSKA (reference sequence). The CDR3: CSASARDGTDTQYF. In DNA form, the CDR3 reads TGCAGTGCTAGCGCTAGGGATGGCACAGATACGCAGTATTTT.

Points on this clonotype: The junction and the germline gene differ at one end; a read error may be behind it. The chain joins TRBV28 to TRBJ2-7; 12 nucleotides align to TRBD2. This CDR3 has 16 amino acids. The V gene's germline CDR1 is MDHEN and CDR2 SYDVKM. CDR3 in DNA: TGTGCCTGCAGGACCCCTAGCGGGAGGGCCTCCTACGAGCAGTACTTC. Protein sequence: CACRTPSGRASYEQYF. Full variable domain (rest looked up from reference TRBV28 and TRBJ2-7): DVKVTQSSRYLVKRTGEKVFLECVQDMDHENMFWYRQDPGLGLRLIYFSYDVKMKEKGDIPEGYSVSREKKERFSLILESASTNQTSMYLCACRTPSGRASYEQYFGPGTRLTVT.

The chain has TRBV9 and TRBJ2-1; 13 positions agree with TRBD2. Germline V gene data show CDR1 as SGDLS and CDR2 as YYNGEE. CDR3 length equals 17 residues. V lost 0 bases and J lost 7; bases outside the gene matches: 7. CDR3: CASSVDTSGRVLNEQFF. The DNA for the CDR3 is TGTGCCAGCAGCGTAGATACTAGCGGGAGGGTATTGAATGAGCAGTTCTTC.

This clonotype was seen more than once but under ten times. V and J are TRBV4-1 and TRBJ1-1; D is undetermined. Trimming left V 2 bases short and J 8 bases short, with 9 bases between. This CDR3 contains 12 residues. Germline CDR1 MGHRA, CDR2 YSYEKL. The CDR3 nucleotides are TGCGCCAGCAGCCAACCACCACGGGAAGCTTTCTTT. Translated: CASSQPPREAFF.

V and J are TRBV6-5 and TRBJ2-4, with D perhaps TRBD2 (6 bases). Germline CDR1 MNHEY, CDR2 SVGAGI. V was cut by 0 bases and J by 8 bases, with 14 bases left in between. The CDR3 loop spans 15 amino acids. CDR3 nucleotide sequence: TGTGCCAGCAGTTACTCCGGGACGGGAGTGGACATTCAGTACTTC. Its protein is CASSYSGTGVDIQYF.

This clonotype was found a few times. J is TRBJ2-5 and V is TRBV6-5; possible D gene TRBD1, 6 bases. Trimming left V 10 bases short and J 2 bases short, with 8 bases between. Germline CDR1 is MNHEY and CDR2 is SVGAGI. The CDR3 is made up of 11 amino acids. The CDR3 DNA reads TGTGCCACCGGACAGCAAGAGACCCAGTACTTC. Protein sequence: CATGQQETQYF.

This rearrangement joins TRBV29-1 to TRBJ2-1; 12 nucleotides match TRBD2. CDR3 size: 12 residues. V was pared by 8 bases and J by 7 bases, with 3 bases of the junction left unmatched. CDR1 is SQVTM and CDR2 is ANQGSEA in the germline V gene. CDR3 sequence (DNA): TGCAGCCCGACTAGCGGGAGTAATGAGCAGTTCTTC. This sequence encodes CSPTSGSNEQFF.

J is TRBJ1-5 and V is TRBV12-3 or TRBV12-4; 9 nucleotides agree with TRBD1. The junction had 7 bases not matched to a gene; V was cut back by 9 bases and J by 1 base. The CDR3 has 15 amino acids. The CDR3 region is CASLLQGASNQPQHF. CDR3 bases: TGTGCCAGTTTATTACAGGGGGCAAGCAATCAGCCCCAGCATTTT.

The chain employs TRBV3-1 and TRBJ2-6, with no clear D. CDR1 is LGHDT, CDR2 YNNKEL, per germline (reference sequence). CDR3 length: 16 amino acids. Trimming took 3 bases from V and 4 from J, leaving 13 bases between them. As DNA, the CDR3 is TGTGCCAGCAGCCAGGGGATGGTATTGGGGGCCAACGTCCTGACTTTC. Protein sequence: CASSQGMVLGANVLTF.

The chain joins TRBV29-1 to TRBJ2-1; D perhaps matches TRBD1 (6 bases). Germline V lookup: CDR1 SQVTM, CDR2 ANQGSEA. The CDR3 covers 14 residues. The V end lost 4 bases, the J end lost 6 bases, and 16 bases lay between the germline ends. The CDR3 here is CSVAFQGYGNEQFF. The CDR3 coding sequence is TGCAGCGTTGCTTTCCAGGGGTATGGCAATGAGCAGTTCTTC.

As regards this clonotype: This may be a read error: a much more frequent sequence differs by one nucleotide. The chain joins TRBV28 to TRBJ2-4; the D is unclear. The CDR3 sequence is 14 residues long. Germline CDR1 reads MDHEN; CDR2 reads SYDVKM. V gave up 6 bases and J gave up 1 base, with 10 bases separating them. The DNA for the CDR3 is TGTGCCAGCAGCCTCCTCTCGGCCAAAAACATTCAGTACTTC. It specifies CASSLLSAKNIQYF.

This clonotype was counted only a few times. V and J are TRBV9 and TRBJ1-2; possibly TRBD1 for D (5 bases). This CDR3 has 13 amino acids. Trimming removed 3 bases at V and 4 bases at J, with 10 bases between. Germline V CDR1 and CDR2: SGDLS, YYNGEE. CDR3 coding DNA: TGTGCCAGCAGCGCTGGACACGCCTATGGCTACACCTTC. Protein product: CASSAGHAYGYTF.

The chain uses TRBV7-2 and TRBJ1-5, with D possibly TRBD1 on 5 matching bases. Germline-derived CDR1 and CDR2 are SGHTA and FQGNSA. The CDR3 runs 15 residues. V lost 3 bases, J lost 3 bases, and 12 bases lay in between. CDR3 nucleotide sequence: TGTGCCAGCAGCTTTAGGGGATGGGACAATCAGCCCCAGCATTTT. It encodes CASSFRGWDNQPQHF.

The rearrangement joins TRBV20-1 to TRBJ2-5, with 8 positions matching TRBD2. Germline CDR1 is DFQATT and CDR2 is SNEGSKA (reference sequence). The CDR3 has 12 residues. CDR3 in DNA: TGCAGCCTCCCGGGACTAGGGGGGACCCAGTACTTC. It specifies CSLPGLGGTQYF.

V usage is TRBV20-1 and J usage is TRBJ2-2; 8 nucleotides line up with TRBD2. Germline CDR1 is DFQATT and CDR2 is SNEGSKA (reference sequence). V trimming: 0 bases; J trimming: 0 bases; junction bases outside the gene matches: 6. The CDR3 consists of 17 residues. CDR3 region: CSARDVKGLANTGELFF. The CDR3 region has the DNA TGCAGTGCTAGAGACGTTAAGGGACTAGCGAACACCGGGGAGCTGTTTTTT.

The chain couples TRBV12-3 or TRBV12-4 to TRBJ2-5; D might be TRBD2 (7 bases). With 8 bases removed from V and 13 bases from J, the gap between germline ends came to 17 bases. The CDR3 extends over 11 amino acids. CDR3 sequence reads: CASSGGLGLYF. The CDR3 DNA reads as TGTGCCAGCTCCGGGGGGCTGGGACTGTACTTC.

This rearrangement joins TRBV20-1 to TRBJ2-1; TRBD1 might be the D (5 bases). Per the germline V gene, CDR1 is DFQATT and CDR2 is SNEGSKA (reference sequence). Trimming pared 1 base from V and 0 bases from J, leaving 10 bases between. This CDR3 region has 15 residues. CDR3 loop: CSARGYRSSYNEQFF. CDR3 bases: TGCAGTGCTAGAGGGTACAGGAGCTCCTACAATGAGCAGTTCTTC.

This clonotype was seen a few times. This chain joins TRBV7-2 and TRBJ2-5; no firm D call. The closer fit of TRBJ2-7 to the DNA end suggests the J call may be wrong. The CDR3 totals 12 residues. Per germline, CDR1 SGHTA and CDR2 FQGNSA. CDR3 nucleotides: TGTGCCAGCAGCTTCAACTTGGTCGAGCAGTACTTC. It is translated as CASSFNLVEQYF.